This T cell receptor (beta chain) came from a study of CD8 T cells in Susac syndrome. Turning to the study itself: At blood draw, Susac syndrome patients were therapy-naive, on corticosteroids, or on intravenous immunoglobulin alone. General study results and limits: Individuals included in the TCR sequencing and HLA analysis were acknowledged by the study to be relatively few in number.

With regard to this clonotype: The antigen is undetermined.

Random hexamers were used to reverse transcribe about 0.45 to 1 ug of RNA. TCRdb fed the immunoSEQ multiplex PCR reads into MiXCR, producing one record per CDR3 protein. This sample yields 120,000 or so distinct CDR3 sequences, of which over 90% are seen a single time; approximately 0.15% belongs to the top ten. Under recently defined diagnostic criteria, the patients with Susac syndrome qualified as having definite or probable disease. The source is a human donor with Susac syndrome. The sequencing sample was made of CD4+ T cells from PBMCs.

CDR3 in amino acids: CASSQTTGLSYNEQFF. CDR3 in DNA: TGCGCCAGCAGCCAAACGACAGGCCTCTCCTACAATGAGCAGTTCTTC. J is TRBJ2-1 and V is TRBV4-1; tentative D call: TRBD1 (6 bases). The CDR3 has 16 residues. Deletions cut 2 bases from V and 0 bases from J, with 11 bases between. Germline values: CDR1 MGHRA, CDR2 YSYEKL.